This T cell receptor beta chain originates from a study of T cells in Graves' hyperthyroidism and ophthalmopathy. The CDR3 has 14 amino acids. Germline loops: CDR1 SGHRS, CDR2 YFSETQ. In this sample, this clonotype turned up many times. Its antigen remains unidentified. Germline and junction disagree at one end, which may indicate a read error. Study-level results: Ophthalmopathy onset followed model prediction by a median around 6.6 months.

TCR beta CDR3 region amplification was performed from RNA transcripts. RT-PCR in the first round (using the HTBI primer set) targeted the TCR CDR3. One entry per CDR3 protein, called by TCRdb with MiXCR from the multiplex PCR reads. Found here are more than 500,000 distinct CDR3 sequences, 40% to 55% of them singletons; the top ten hold 15% to 20%. The source material was peripheral blood or thyroid tissue (not recorded which). This receptor was identified in an adult woman with Graves' disease, either hyperthyroidism or ophthalmopathy (not recorded which). The V gene is TRBV5-1, the J gene TRBJ2-5, with TRBD2 matching 12 bases. The CDR3 sequence: CASSLGLAGETQYF. DNA of the CDR3: TGTGCCAGCAGCCTGGGACTAGCGGGAGAGACCCAGTACTTC.